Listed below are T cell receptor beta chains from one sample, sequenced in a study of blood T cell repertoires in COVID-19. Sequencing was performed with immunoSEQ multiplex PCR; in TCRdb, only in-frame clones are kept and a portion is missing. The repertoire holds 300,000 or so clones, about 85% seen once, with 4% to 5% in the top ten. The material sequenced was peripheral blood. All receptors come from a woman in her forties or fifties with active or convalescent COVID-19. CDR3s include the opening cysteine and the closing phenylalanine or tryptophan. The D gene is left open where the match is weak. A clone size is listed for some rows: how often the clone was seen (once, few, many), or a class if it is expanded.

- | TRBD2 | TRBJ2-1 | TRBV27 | TGTGCCAGCAGTGTACTAGCGGGAGGGCCCCCCGGCGAGCAGTTCTTC | CASSVLAGGPPGEQFF
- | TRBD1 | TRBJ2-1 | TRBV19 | TGTGCCAGTAGTGAGGGACAGGGGAAAGGGGAGCAGTTCTTC | CASSEGQGKGEQFF
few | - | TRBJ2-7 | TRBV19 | TGTGCCAGTAGTTCCCAAACTAGGACTGAGCAGTACTTC | CASSSQTRTEQYF
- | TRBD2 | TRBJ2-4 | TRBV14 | TGTGCCAGCAGCCAAGATTCGCGGGAGGGGAAAAACATTCAGTACTTC | CASSQDSREGKNIQYF
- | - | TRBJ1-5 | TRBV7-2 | TGTGCCAGCAGCTTATGGGGAGGTAGCAATCAGCCCCAGCATTTT | CASSLWGGSNQPQHF
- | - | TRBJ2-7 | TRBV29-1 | TGCAGCGTTGGATTGGGGGCACCCTACGAGCAGTACTTC | CSVGLGAPYEQYF
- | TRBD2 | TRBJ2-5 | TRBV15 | TGTGCCACCAGCAGAGGACTAGCGGGAGTGGGAGAGACCCAGTACTTC | CATSRGLAGVGETQYF
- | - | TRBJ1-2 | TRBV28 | TGTGCCAGCAGTTTAGTCGGTGGCTACACCTTC | CASSLVGGYTF
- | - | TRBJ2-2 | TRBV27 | TGTGCCAGCAGTAGGATGGAGGGTTTTTTTGGCAACACCGGGGAGCTGTTTTTT | CASSRMEGFFGNTGELFF
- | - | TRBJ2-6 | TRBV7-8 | TGTGCCAGCAGCTCCAACTCTGGGGCCAACGTCCTGACTTTC | CASSSNSGANVLTF
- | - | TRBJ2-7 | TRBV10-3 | TGTGCCACCACCCCGGGAGAGGGGCAGTACGAGCAGTACTTC | CATTPGEGQYEQYF
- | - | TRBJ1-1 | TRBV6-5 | TGTGCCAGCAGCCGGACAGAGAACACTGAAGCTTTCTTT | CASSRTENTEAFF
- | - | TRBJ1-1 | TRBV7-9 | TGTGCCAGCAGCTTAGGTTGGCCGAACACTGAAGCTTTCTTT | CASSLGWPNTEAFF
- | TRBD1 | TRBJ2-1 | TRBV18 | TGTGCCAGCTCACCAGACAGGGCGAATGAGCAGTTCTTC | CASSPDRANEQFF
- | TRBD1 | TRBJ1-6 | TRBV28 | TGTGCCAGCAGTGTGACAGGGTCCAATTCACCCCTCCACTTT | CASSVTGSNSPLHF
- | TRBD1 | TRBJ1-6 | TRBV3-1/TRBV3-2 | TGTGCCAGCAGCCAAGGGACAGGGGGCTCCTATAATTCACCCCTCCACTTT | CASSQGTGGSYNSPLHF
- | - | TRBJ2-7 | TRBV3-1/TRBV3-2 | TGTGCCAGCAGCCTAACGGGTTCCTCCTACGAGCAGTACTTC | CASSLTGSSYEQYF
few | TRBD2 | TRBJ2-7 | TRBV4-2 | TGTGCCAGCAGCCAAGATATACAGGGGACTAGCGGGAGGGCCTACGAGCAGTACTTC | CASSQDIQGTSGRAYEQYF
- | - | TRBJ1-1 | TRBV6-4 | TGTGCCAGCAGTGAATCAGGGCCACCTATGAACACTGAAGCTTTCTTT | CASSESGPPMNTEAFF
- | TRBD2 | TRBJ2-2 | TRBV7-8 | TGTGCCAGCAGCGGGGGACTAGGGAGCGACACCGGGGAGCTGTTTTTT | CASSGGLGSDTGELFF
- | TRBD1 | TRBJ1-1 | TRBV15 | TGTGCCACCAGCAGAGTCGGACAGGGGAACACTGAAGCTTTCTTT | CATSRVGQGNTEAFF
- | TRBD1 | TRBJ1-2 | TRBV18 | TGTGCCAGCTCACAACAGGGGGCCTATGGCTACACCTTC | CASSQQGAYGYTF
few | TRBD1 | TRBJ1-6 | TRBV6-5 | TGTGCCAGCAGTCGCGGGACAGGGAGGAATTCACCCCTCCACTTT | CASSRGTGRNSPLHF
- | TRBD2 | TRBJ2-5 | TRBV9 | TGTGCCAGCAGCGCGGACGGGAGGTCAGAGACCCAGTACTTC | CASSADGRSETQYF
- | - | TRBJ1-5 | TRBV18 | TGTGCCAGCTCACTGACGGACGGGGATCAGCCCCAGCATTTT | CASSLTDGDQPQHF
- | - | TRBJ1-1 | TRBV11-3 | TGTGCCAGCAGCATCGGAGGTGGGAACACTGAAGCTTTCTTT | CASSIGGGNTEAFF
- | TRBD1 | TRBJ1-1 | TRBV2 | TGTGCCAGCAGGCGACAGGGGAGAGCCCCTGAAGCTTTCTTT | CASRRQGRAPEAFF
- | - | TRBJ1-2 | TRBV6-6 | TGTGCCAGCAACCCGACGGGGATCGGTGGCTACACCTTC | CASNPTGIGGYTF
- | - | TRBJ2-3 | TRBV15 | TGTGCCACCAGCATGCGAGTGTGGGATACGCAGTATTTT | CATSMRVWDTQYF
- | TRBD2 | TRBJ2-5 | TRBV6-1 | TGTGCCAGCAGTGAAGGGCTAGCGGCCGGCGGGTACCAAGAGACCCAGTACTTC | CASSEGLAAGGYQETQYF
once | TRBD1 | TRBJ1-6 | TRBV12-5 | TGTGCTAGTGGTTTGATCCGGGACAGTAATCATTCACCCCTCCACTTT | CASGLIRDSNHSPLHF
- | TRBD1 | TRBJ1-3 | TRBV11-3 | TGTGCCAGCAGCTTAGGTGGGACAGCCGGAAACACCATATATTTT | CASSLGGTAGNTIYF
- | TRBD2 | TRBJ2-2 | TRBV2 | TGTGCCAGCAGTGGTCCCAGCGGGAGTATCACCGGGGAGCTGTTTTTT | CASSGPSGSITGELFF
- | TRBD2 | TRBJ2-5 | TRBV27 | TGTGCCAGCAGTCCGACTAGCGGGAGGGGAGAGACCCAGTACTTC | CASSPTSGRGETQYF
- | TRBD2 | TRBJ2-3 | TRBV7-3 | TGTGCCAGCAGCTTAGCGGGAGGAAGCACAGATACGCAGTATTTT | CASSLAGGSTDTQYF
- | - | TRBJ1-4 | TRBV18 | TGTGCCAGCTCACCTCTCGACAGAATTAATGAAAAACTGTTTTTT | CASSPLDRINEKLFF
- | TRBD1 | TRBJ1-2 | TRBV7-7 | TGTGCTAGCAGCTTATGGGCTTGTCTGGGACAGGTAATCGCTACTTATGGCTACACCTTC | CASSLWACLGQVIATYGYTF
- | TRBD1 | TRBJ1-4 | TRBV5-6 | TGTGCCAGCAGCAGGGGGACAGGGGCTAATAGGGGTGAAAAACTGTTTTTT | CASSRGTGANRGEKLFF
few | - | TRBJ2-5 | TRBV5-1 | TGCGCCAGCAGCTTCGACTCCCAAGAGACCCAGTACTTC | CASSFDSQETQYF
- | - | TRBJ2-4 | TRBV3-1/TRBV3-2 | TGTGCCAGCAGCCAAGTATCTGACATTCAGTACTTC | CASSQVSDIQYF
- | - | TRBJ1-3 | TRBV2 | TGTGCCAGCCGACTTAGCTCTGGAAACACCATATATTTT | CASRLSSGNTIYF
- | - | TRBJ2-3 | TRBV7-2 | TGTGCCAGCAGCTTAGGCTTAACGCGTCTTGGCACAGATACGCAGTATTTT | CASSLGLTRLGTDTQYF
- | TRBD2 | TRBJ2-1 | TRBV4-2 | TGTGCCAGCAGCCAAGAGGCTAGCGGGAGAAACCTATACAATGAGCAGTTCTTC | CASSQEASGRNLYNEQFF
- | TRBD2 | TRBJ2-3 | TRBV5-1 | TGCGCCAGCAGCTATCCGACTAGCGGGAGCACAGATACGCAGTATTTT | CASSYPTSGSTDTQYF
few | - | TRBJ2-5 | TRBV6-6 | TGTGCCAGCAGTCCAGAGGTGGAGACCCAGTACTTC | CASSPEVETQYF
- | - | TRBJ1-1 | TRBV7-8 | TGTGCCAGCAGCGTCAGGGTCCCGAACACTGAAGCTTTCTTT | CASSVRVPNTEAFF
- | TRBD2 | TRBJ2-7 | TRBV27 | TGTGCCAGCAGTTTATTAGCGGGGGGCAGGGGCGAGCAGTACTTC | CASSLLAGGRGEQYF
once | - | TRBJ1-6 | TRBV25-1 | TGTGCCAGCAGTGAAAGTACAGGGAGTCGTTCACCCCTCCACTTT | CASSESTGSRSPLHF
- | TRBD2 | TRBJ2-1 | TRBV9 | TGTGCCAGCAGCGGATTTCGGACTAGCGGGCCCTACAATGAGCAGTTCTTC | CASSGFRTSGPYNEQFF
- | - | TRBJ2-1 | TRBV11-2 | TGTGCCAGCTGTCTAGGTGAGAGCTCCTACAATGAGCAGTTCTTC | CASCLGESSYNEQFF
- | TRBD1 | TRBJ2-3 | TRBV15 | TGTGCCACCAGCGGTCAGACAGGGGTGATAGATACGCAGTATTTT | CATSGQTGVIDTQYF
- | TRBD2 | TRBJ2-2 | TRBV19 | TGTGCCAGTAGTATCCGGGAGGGCCGGATCACCGGGGAGCTGTTTTTT | CASSIREGRITGELFF
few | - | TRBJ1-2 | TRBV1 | TGCACCAGCAGTAGGGACAGGGGTACTAACTATGGCTACACCTTC | CTSSRDRGTNYGYTF
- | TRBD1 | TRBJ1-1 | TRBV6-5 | TGTGCCAGCAGCACCAGACAGGGTCTTGAAGCTTTCTTT | CASSTRQGLEAFF